This passage covers 15 T cell receptor beta chains from one sample sequenced in a study of regulatory T cells in long-lasting Graves disease. Building of the TCR beta libraries involved iRepertoire HTBI primers and Arm-PCR of CDR3 regions. TCRdb re-derived calls from the multiplex PCR reads in MiXCR, one entry per CDR3 protein. The table shows under 250,000 distinct CDR3 sequences, with roughly 19% occurring only once. Time point indicated: newly diagnosed GD, antithyroid drugs for less than 3 months. RNA isolated from PBMCs was used to make the TCR library. These data also formed part of another study, on T cells in Graves' hyperthyroidism and ophthalmopathy.

The sequenced sample was peripheral blood mononuclear cells (PBMCs), obtained at new diagnosis, from a patient treated with antithyroid drugs. Receptors originate from a woman in her twenties or thirties with Graves disease.

This clonotype was recorded many times. V usage is TRBV13 and J usage is TRBJ2-7; D is possibly TRBD1 or TRBD2 (5 bases each). There are 13 residues in the CDR3. The V gene lost 5 bases and the J gene lost 7 bases, with 15 bases spanning the gap. CDR1 and CDR2 (germline): PRHDT, FYEKMQ (reference sequence). The CDR3: CASSLDWAGEQYF. In DNA, the CDR3 is TGTGCCAGCAGCCTGGACTGGGCAGGGGAGCAGTACTTC.

This clonotype was counted between two and nine times. The gene calls are TRBV9 and TRBJ2-3, with D perhaps matching TRBD2 (6 bases). V lost 3 bases and J lost 5, with 19 bases in between. The CDR3 sequence is 16 residues long. Germline CDR1 SGDLS, CDR2 YYNGEE. CDR3 in DNA: TGTGCCAGCAGCGCCGGACGGGGGTCGTCGATAGATACGCAGTATTTT. This gives the protein CASSAGRGSSIDTQYF.

This clonotype was seen repeatedly, ten times or more. The rearrangement links TRBV15 to TRBJ2-2, with 8 bases fitting TRBD2. J gave up 7 bases and V 1 base, and 5 bases lay outside the gene matches. CDR3 length: 15 residues. Germline CDR1 LNHNV, CDR2 YYDKDF (reference sequence). CDR3 DNA sequence: TGTGCCACCAGCAGAGTCAGCGGGAGCGGCGGGGAGCTGTTTTTT. Residues: CATSRVSGSGGELFF.

At least ten counts were recorded for this clonotype. The chain has TRBV20-1 and TRBJ1-5; 8 nucleotides agree with TRBD1. V trimming: 2 bases; J trimming: 6 bases; junction bases outside the gene matches: 6. This CDR3 has 14 residues. CDR1 and CDR2 from the germline V gene are DFQATT and SNEGSKA (reference sequence). Here the CDR3 reads CSARIGQGGQPQHF. The DNA of the CDR3 is TGCAGTGCTAGAATTGGACAGGGAGGTCAGCCCCAGCATTTT.

V and J are TRBV14 and TRBJ1-2, with 7 bases matching TRBD1. The CDR3 contains 16 residues. V was pared by 2 bases and J by 2 bases, with 8 bases of the junction left unmatched. Germline values: CDR1 SGHDN, CDR2 FVKESK. This CDR3 reads CASSQTPGTANYGYTF. CDR3 nucleotides: TGTGCCAGCAGCCAAACCCCCGGGACAGCCAACTATGGCTACACCTTC.

This clonotype was picked up many times. Compared with germline, one end of the junction differs, possibly owing to a read error. The chain links TRBV5-1 to TRBJ2-1, with D tentatively TRBD2 (5 bases). The CDR3 runs 15 residues. Germline-derived CDR1 and CDR2 are SGHRS and YFSETQ. The CDR3: CASSRMGSSYNEQFF. The DNA for the CDR3 is TGTGCCAGCAGCCGGATGGGGAGCTCCTACAATGAGCAGTTCTTC.

At least ten counts were recorded for this clonotype. The chain couples TRBV7-3 to TRBJ2-1, with 9 bases aligning to TRBD1. CDR3 size: 15 residues. The junction had 12 bases not matched to a gene; V was cut back by 5 bases and J by 10 bases. Germline V gene data show CDR1 as SGHTA and CDR2 as FQGTGA. The CDR3 bases are TGTGCCAGCAGCCCGGGGACAGGGAGGCCCGGCGAGCAGTTCTTC. Translated: CASSPGTGRPGEQFF.

Many counts were recorded for this clonotype. The chain couples TRBV11-3 to TRBJ2-2; 10 nucleotides agree with TRBD2. The V segment lost 4 bases and the J segment 0 bases; nucleotides outside the gene matches: 8. Germline assignment: CDR1 SGHNT and CDR2 YENEEA. The CDR3 runs 18 residues. The DNA for the CDR3 is TGTGCCAGCAGCTCCTGGGGACTAGCGAAAGCGAACACCGGGGAGCTGTTTTTT. Translated, it gives CASSSWGLAKANTGELFF.

The chain carries TRBV12-3 or TRBV12-4 and TRBJ2-1; D may match TRBD1 or TRBD2 (5 bases each). The J call may be in error: the DNA end matches TRBJ2-5 better. The length of the CDR3 is 15 residues. The CDR3 region is CASTSSDWGGETQYF. In DNA, the CDR3 is TGTGCCAGCACCTCCTCCGACTGGGGCGGGGAGACCCAGTACTTC.

Ten or more counts support this clonotype. The DNA of the CDR3 is TGTGCCAGCAGCCAAGATTTGGCCCTGCAAGAGACCCAGTACTTC. Translation: CASSQDLALQETQYF. The V and J genes are TRBV3-1 and TRBJ2-5; the D is unclear. The CDR3 has 15 amino acids. The germline gives CDR1 LGHDT, CDR2 YNNKEL (reference sequence). V gave up 0 bases and J gave up 2 bases, with 10 bases separating them.

This clonotype was picked up many times. The rearrangement joins TRBV20-1 to TRBJ2-1, with D unclear. This CDR3 spans 15 amino acids. Per the germline V gene, CDR1 is DFQATT and CDR2 is SNEGSKA (reference sequence). Trimming took 0 bases from V and 0 from J, leaving 9 bases between them. CDR3 in amino acids: CSARDQVSSYNEQFF. The DNA for the CDR3 is TGCAGTGCTAGAGATCAGGTGAGCTCCTACAATGAGCAGTTCTTC.

The sample holds many counts of this clonotype. Written as DNA, the CDR3 is TGTGCCACCAGTGTGCGGGGATCCCCCGAAGCTTTCTTT. It encodes CATSVRGSPEAFF. The chain uses TRBV24-1 and TRBJ1-1, with D uncertain. The CDR3 runs 13 residues. The germline CDR1 and CDR2 sequences are KGHDR and SFDVKD. Trimming cost V 5 bases and J 8 bases, with 14 bases left between them.

This rearrangement joins TRBV7-9 to TRBJ2-7, with D perhaps matching TRBD2 (6 bases). This CDR3 region has 13 residues. With 6 bases removed from V and 8 bases from J, the gap between germline ends came to 17 bases. Germline V lookup: CDR1 SEHNR, CDR2 FQNEAQ (reference sequence). CDR3 amino acids: CASSGVSREKQYF. CDR3 bases: TGTGCCAGCAGTGGGGTCTCCCGGGAGAAGCAGTACTTC.

There are many counts of this clonotype. CDR3 residues: CASSPLRGTEAFF. CDR3 bases: TGTGCCAGCAGTCCCCTCCGCGGAACTGAAGCTTTCTTT. V usage is TRBV28 and J usage is TRBJ1-1, with D unresolved. This CDR3 contains 13 residues. Deletions cut 5 bases from V and 5 bases from J, with 12 bases between. Per germline, CDR1 MDHEN and CDR2 SYDVKM.

This clonotype was detected many times. The chain recombines TRBV29-1 with TRBJ1-2; no firm D call. The V and J ends lost 3 bases and 5 bases respectively, with 13 bases between them. Germline V gene lookup returns CDR1 SQVTM and CDR2 ANQGSEA. The CDR3 runs to 13 residues. CDR3: CSVEEVQLYGYTF. DNA for the CDR3: TGCAGCGTTGAGGAGGTCCAACTTTATGGCTACACCTTC.